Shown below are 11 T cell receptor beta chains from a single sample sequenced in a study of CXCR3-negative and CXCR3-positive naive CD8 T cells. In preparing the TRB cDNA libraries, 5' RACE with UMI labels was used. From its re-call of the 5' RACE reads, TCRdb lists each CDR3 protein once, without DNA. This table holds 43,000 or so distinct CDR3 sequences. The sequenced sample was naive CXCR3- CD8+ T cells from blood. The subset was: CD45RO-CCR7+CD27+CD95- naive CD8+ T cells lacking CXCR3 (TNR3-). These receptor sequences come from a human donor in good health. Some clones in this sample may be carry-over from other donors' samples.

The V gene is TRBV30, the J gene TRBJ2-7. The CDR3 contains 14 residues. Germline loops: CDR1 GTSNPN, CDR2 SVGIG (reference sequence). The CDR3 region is CAWRSHLWTSEQYF.

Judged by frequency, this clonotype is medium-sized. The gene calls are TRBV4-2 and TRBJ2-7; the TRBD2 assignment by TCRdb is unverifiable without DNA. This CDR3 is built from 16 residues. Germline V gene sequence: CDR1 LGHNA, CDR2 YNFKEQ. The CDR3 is CASSQYFSGGLYEQYF.

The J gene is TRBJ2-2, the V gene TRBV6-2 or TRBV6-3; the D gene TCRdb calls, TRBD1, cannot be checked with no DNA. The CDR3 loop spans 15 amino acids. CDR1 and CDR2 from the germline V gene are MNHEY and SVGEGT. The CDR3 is CASTARSRVAGELFF.

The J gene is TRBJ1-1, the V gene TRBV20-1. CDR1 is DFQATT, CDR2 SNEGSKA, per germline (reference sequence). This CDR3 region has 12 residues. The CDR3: CSARLTDTEAFF.

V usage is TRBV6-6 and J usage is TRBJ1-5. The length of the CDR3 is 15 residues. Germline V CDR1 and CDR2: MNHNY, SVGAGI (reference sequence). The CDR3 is CASRDERAYNQPQHF.

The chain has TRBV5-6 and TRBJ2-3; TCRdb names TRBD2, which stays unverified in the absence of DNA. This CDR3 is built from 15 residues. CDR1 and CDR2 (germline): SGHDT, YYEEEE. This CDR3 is CASSSGLAGVDTQYF. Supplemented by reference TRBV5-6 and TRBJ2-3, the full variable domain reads DAGVTQSPTHLIKTRGQQVTLRCSPKSGHDTVSWYQQALGQGPQFIFQYYEEEERQRGNFPDRFSGHQFPNYSSELNVNALLLGDSALYLCASSSGLAGVDTQYFGPGTRLTVL.

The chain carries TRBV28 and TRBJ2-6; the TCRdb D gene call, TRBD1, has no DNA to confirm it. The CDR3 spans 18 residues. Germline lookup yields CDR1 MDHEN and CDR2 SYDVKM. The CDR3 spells CASRQPPGFGSGANVLTF.

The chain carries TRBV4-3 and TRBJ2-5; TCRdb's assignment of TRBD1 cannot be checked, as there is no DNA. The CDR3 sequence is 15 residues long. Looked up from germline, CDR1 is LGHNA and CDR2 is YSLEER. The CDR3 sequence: CASSQDRRGVETQYF.

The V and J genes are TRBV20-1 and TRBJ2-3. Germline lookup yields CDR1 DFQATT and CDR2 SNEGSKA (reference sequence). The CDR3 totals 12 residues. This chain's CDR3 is CSARDETDTQYF.

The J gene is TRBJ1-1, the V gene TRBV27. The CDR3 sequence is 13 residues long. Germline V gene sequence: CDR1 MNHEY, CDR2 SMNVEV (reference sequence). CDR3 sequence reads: CASSLSGITEAFF.

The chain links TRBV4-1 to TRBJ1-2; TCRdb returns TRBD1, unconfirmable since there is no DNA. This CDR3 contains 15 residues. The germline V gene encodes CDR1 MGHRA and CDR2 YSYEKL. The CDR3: CASSQPSPLWVGYTF.